The T cell receptor beta chain under discussion was sequenced for a study of identical twins. This clonotype was recorded at least ten times. What it binds is unknown. TCRdb used MiXCR to reprocess the 5' RACE reads, holding one entry per CDR3 protein. This table has 200,000 or so distinct CDR3 sequences, more than 6.5% appearing once. The donors were all healthy and Caucasian. Study-wide results and caveats: Weaker excess twin sharing was observed in beta out-of-frame sequences. A lower insertion count was a feature of abundant cord blood beta clonotypes, with no such feature in memory repertoires.

The germline V and J ends were trimmed by 10 bases and 8 bases, with 17 bases remaining between them. Germline CDR1 is SEHNR and CDR2 is FQNEAQ (reference sequence). CDR3 length: 13 residues. These same records also appear under a second study, on yellow fever vaccine responses in identical twins. That report adds: Twins' vaccine T cell responses were reported to seem partly convergent and partly personalized.

The source of this sequence is a young woman in good health. The sequenced sample consisted of memory (CD45RO+) T cells sorted from blood. The chain carries TRBV7-9 and TRBJ1-4, with D perhaps matching TRBD1 (5 bases). CDR3 amino acids: CAIFGGGREKLFF. The CDR3 nucleotides read TGTGCCATCTTCGGGGGGGGAAGAGAAAAACTGTTTTTT.